This passage covers 10 T cell receptor beta chains from one sample sequenced in a study of T cells in Graves' hyperthyroidism and ophthalmopathy. Amplification yielded TCR beta CDR3 regions, with RNA transcripts as the source. In the first-round RT-PCR of the TCR CDR3, the HTBI primer set was used. TCRdb re-called the multiplex PCR reads with MiXCR, one entry per CDR3 protein. The sample records almost 600,000 distinct CDR3 sequences, approximately 15% being singletons. The sample consisted of blood. Every receptor here comes from a woman under 40 with Graves' hyperthyroidism that later progressed to Graves' ophthalmopathy.

The chain is built from TRBV20-1 and TRBJ2-2, with TRBD2 identical over 9 bases. The V gene end was trimmed by 6 bases and the J gene end by 4 bases; junction bases not matched to a gene: 6. The CDR3 is made up of 14 amino acids. Germline V CDR1 and CDR2: DFQATT, SNEGSKA (reference sequence). DNA for the CDR3: TGCAGTGCCCGGACTAGCGCCCTCACCGGGGAGCTGTTTTTT. Its translation is CSARTSALTGELFF.

Ten or more counts support this clonotype. The chain employs TRBV20-1 and TRBJ2-3; no definite D call. Germline CDR1 and CDR2: DFQATT and SNEGSKA (reference sequence). The CDR3 contains 12 residues. The V gene lost 3 bases and the J gene lost 2 bases, with 6 bases spanning the gap. CDR3 nucleotide sequence: TGCAGTGCTAGCCAATTCACAGATACGCAGTATTTT. This sequence encodes CSASQFTDTQYF.

This clonotype was picked up many times. The chain joins TRBV28 to TRBJ1-2, with 9 bases that match TRBD1. V lost 4 bases, J lost 0 bases, and 6 bases stayed unmatched. This CDR3 contains 16 residues. Germline loops: CDR1 MDHEN, CDR2 SYDVKM. Here the CDR3 reads CASSSWGTGTNYGYTF. CDR3 coding DNA: TGTGCCAGCAGTTCCTGGGGGACAGGGACTAACTATGGCTACACCTTC.

As for this clonotype: Since no conserved phenylalanine or tryptophan closes the CDR3, a read error is the likely cause. The V call is TRBV5-1, the J call TRBJ2-1; no firm D call. CDR3 length: 12 residues. Per the germline V gene, CDR1 is SGHRS and CDR2 is YFSETQ. The V gene lost 5 bases and the J gene lost 2 bases, with 5 bases spanning the gap. As DNA, the CDR3 is TGCGCCAGCAGTGACACCTACAATGAGCAGTTCTCC. Protein sequence: CASSDTYNEQFS.

This clonotype was picked up a small number of times. This sequence joins TRBV27 and TRBJ1-1; D is uncertain. Germline assignment: CDR1 MNHEY and CDR2 SMNVEV (reference sequence). The CDR3 runs to 14 residues. The V end was cut by 7 bases, the J end by 1 base, with 13 bases between. This CDR3 reads CASTPGVPNTEAFF. The CDR3 coding sequence is TGTGCCAGCACTCCTGGTGTCCCGAACACTGAAGCTTTCTTT.

This clonotype was counted ten times or more. This chain links TRBV19 with TRBJ2-6; no clear D. V was cut by 1 base and J by 2 bases, with 0 bases left in between. Germline loops: CDR1 LNHDA, CDR2 SQIVND (reference sequence). The CDR3 contains 13 residues. CDR3 nucleotide sequence: TGTGCCAGTAGTATAGCTGGGGCCAACGTCCTGACTTTC. Amino acids: CASSIAGANVLTF.

This clonotype was counted many times. The rearrangement links TRBV18 to TRBJ2-3; 13 nucleotides line up with TRBD2. The germline gives CDR1 KGHSH, CDR2 LQKENI. With V trimmed by 3 bases and J by 5 bases, 5 bases remained unmatched. The CDR3 sequence is 16 residues long. CDR3 protein: CASSPPGLAGRDTQYF. The CDR3 nucleotides are TGTGCCAGCTCACCTCCGGGACTAGCGGGAAGAGATACGCAGTATTTT.

J is TRBJ2-1 and V is TRBV7-8; 10 positions agree with TRBD2. V shed 0 bases, J shed 9 bases, and the junction held 8 bases outside the gene matches. Looked up from germline, CDR1 is SGHVS and CDR2 is FQNEAQ. The length of the CDR3 is 16 residues. The CDR3 DNA is TGTGCCAGCAGCTTAGCGGGGACTAGCGTAGAGAGTGAGCAGTTCTTC. This codes for CASSLAGTSVESEQFF.

Remarks on this clonotype: This could be a read error, since a much larger clone is one nucleotide away. The gene calls are TRBV7-2 and TRBJ1-2; a possible D gene is TRBD1 (5 bases). This CDR3 contains 15 residues. CDR1 and CDR2 (germline): SGHTA, FQGNSA. CDR3 sequence (DNA): TGTGCCAGCAGCTTAGAACGCGGGCCCAGGGACGGCTACATCTTC. Its protein product is CASSLERGPRDGYIF.

This clonotype was recorded at least ten times. V is TRBV4-2 and J is TRBJ1-5, with no clear D. The germline V gene encodes CDR1 LGHNA and CDR2 YNFKEQ. This CDR3 is 13 amino acids long. Trimming removed 5 bases from V and 7 bases from J, with 12 bases in between. In nucleotides, the CDR3 is TGTGCCAGCAGCGGCGAAGGGAAACAGCCCCAGCATTTT. Translation gives CASSGEGKQPQHF.